This TCR beta chain emerged from a study of identical twins listed by TCRdb under 2016. Broadly, across the study: To test whether fetal clonotypes persist, this study deep-sequenced TCR alpha and beta repertoires from monozygotic twins, from unrelated adults of various ages, and from cord blood. To rule out contamination, replicate twin experiments were performed at different times with different library preparation protocols. Beyond this particular receptor, the publication reports: Zero-insertion analyses could be partly confounded by invariant T cells such as MAIT and iNKT, although diverse VJ usage argued against such confounding for most clonotypes. Abundant cord blood beta clonotypes carried fewer insertions; young adult naive repertoires showed a weaker similar trend, while memory repertoires showed none. Compared with coincidental sharing between unrelated individuals, an excess of low generation-probability sequences was observed among out-of-frame TCR alpha sequences shared between twins. Because the same donors could not be followed over many years, the conclusions depended on cross-sectional statistical analysis. Out-of-frame TCR alpha sharing in monozygotic twins was systematically underestimated by recombination models, whereas sharing between unrelated individuals was in agreement with the recombination models. The excess sharing between twins in beta out-of-frame sequences was weaker because fewer shared sequences reduced the signal-to-noise ratio.

This clonotype was seen a handful of times. The specificity of this receptor is unknown. No base qualities exist here, and no much larger clone lies one base off it. Every donor was a healthy Caucasian. The twin cohort consisted of three pairs of female monozygotic twins, all aged roughly 18 to 29 years. Peripheral blood mononuclear cells were the source from which RNA for the TCR libraries was isolated. Receptor amplification or capture employed 5' RACE. The sequencing machine was an Illumina HiSeq 2000. A universal primer binding site was added through template switching, and the final cDNA carried a unique molecular identifier so that TCR cDNA molecules could be counted accurately. Specific primers in the conserved constant-segment region were used to synthesize first-strand cDNA for the TCR alpha and beta chains. To control for contamination, every cDNA library carried two barcodes: a SMART-Mk sample barcode plus Illumina barcodes. TruSeq adapter sequences and Illumina sample barcodes were added in two successive PCR steps. TCR alpha and beta cDNA libraries were sequenced on the Illumina HiSeq platform with custom primers. The study's processing was this. Raw reads were processed with MiGEC to extract unique molecular identifiers, and MiXCR was used to determine CDR3 positions. For each individual, recombination models were inferred using an EM algorithm with the repgenHMM and IGoR tools. The analysis of shared clonotypes was done with the tcR package in R, with sharing normalized by the product of cloneset sizes. To study raw recombination without the effects of thymic and clonal selection, out-of-frame nonproductive sequences were analyzed. TCRdb passed the public sequencing reads through fastp at Q25 and MiXCR, retaining productive beta sequences. One record per CDR3 amino acid sequence lists the most common genes and DNA. The V and J calls shown here were made by TCRdb, not taken from the authors' results. The sample table contains some 660,000 distinct CDR3 sequences; only one count was recorded for about 9.4% of them. The ten largest make up approximately 0.89% of the sample.

These data also featured in a second study, about yellow fever vaccine responses in identical twins. As the second paper documents: According to the authors, the vaccine-induced T cell response in identical twins seemed to be partly convergent and partly specific to each individual. The study precisely tracked vaccine-responding T cell clones in identical twins.

The specimen was PBMCs. The source is a woman aged 18-35 years in good health.

CDR3 reads: CSARLENTGELFF. The DNA is TGCAGTGCTAGACTAGAGAACACCGGGGAGCTGTTTTTT. The sequence is built from TRBV20-1 and TRBJ2-2, with the D gene uncertain. Inclusive of the bounding cysteine and phenylalanine, the CDR3 is 13 residues long. Only CDR3 DNA is held: 39 bases, read in frame from base 1. CDR1 and CDR2 are drawn from the germline V gene (reference sequence): DFQATT, SNEGSKA. The V and J ends are trimmed by 2 bases and 1 base, leaving 5 bases between them.